The 26 T cell receptor beta chains reported below all come from one sample, sequenced in a study of T cells in Graves' hyperthyroidism and ophthalmopathy. RNA transcripts yielded amplified TCR beta CDR3 regions. A first-round RT-PCR of the TCR CDR3 used the HTBI primer set. One entry per CDR3 protein, called by TCRdb with MiXCR from the multiplex PCR reads. The sample records 450,000 to 700,000 distinct CDR3 sequences, 46% being singletons. The sample consisted of peripheral blood or thyroid tissue (not recorded which). Receptors were obtained from an adult woman with Graves' disease, either hyperthyroidism or ophthalmopathy (not recorded which).

The rearrangement uses TRBV25-1 and TRBJ2-2, with TRBD1 identical over 10 bases. This CDR3 region has 14 residues. The germline V gene encodes CDR1 MGHDK and CDR2 SYGVNS. The CDR3 bases are TGTGCTCAGACAGGGGGCGAGGGCACCGGGGAGCTGTTTTTT. It codes for CAQTGGEGTGELFF.

The chain has TRBV7-9 and TRBJ2-5, with D unresolved. From germline, CDR1 is SEHNR and CDR2 FQNEAQ (reference sequence). Trimming took 1 base from V and 0 from J, leaving 9 bases between them. This CDR3 comprises 15 residues. CDR3 region: CASSLGPANQETQYF. The CDR3 DNA is TGTGCCAGCAGCTTAGGGCCGGCCAACCAAGAGACCCAGTACTTC.

This chain joins TRBV2 and TRBJ1-5; D gene uncertain. CDR3 length equals 13 residues. CDR1 is SNHLY, CDR2 FYNNEI, per germline. Deletions cut 8 bases from V and 6 bases from J, with 14 bases between. The CDR3 protein is CASFGRFAQPQHF. The DNA of the CDR3 is TGTGCCAGCTTCGGTAGATTCGCTCAGCCCCAGCATTTT.

The chain combines TRBV29-1 with TRBJ1-1; no definite D call. The CDR3 is 13 residues long. V was trimmed by 8 bases and J by 4 bases, leaving 17 bases between them. Germline-derived CDR1 and CDR2 are SQVTM and ANQGSEA. The DNA of the CDR3 is TGCAGCTTAGGGCTAGGGATCGGCACTGAAGCTTTCTTT. Translation gives CSLGLGIGTEAFF.

This clonotype was picked up a small number of times. The genes are TRBV7-9 and TRBJ2-2; D is undetermined. Germline V CDR1 and CDR2: SEHNR, FQNEAQ (reference sequence). The CDR3 totals 11 residues. Trimming took off 6 bases at V and 9 bases at J, with 8 bases between the two ends. Here the CDR3 reads CASSPDRELFF. The CDR3 DNA reads TGTGCCAGCAGTCCTGACCGGGAGCTGTTTTTT.

This rearrangement joins TRBV7-2 to TRBJ1-1; D might be TRBD1 (6 bases). The ends were cut back, 0 bases at V and 4 bases at J, with 12 bases in the middle. The CDR3 spans 15 residues. CDR1 is SGHTA and CDR2 is FQGNSA in the germline V gene. CDR3: CASSLAGGGVTEAFF. The CDR3 DNA is TGTGCCAGCAGCTTAGCAGGGGGAGGGGTCACTGAAGCTTTCTTT. Combining the CDR3 with reference TRBV7-2 and TRBJ1-1 gives the whole variable domain GAGVSQSPSNKVTEKGKDVELRCDPISGHTALYWYRQSLGQGLEFLIYFQGNSAPDKSGLPSDRFSAERTGGSVSTLTIQRTQQEDSAVYLCASSLAGGGVTEAFFGQGTRLTVV.

This sequence joins TRBV15 and TRBJ1-4; D gene uncertain. Germline lookup yields CDR1 LNHNV and CDR2 YYDKDF (reference sequence). Deletions cut 10 bases from V and 1 base from J, with 10 bases between. The CDR3 totals 13 residues. CDR3 protein: CASKALTNEKLFF. The CDR3 DNA reads as TGTGCCAGCAAAGCTCTAACTAATGAAAAACTGTTTTTT.

This clonotype was counted at least ten times. The V gene is TRBV20-1, the J gene TRBJ1-5; no clear D. The CDR3 length is 12 residues. V was cut by 3 bases and J by 11 bases, with 14 bases left in between. Germline loops: CDR1 DFQATT, CDR2 SNEGSKA (reference sequence). DNA for the CDR3: TGCAGTGCTAGTGATCTATTCAAAGCCCAGCATTTT. It is translated as CSASDLFKAQHF.

The V call is TRBV18, the J call TRBJ1-6; the D is unclear. Between the trimmed V and J ends, which lost 4 bases and 4 bases, there was a span of 14 bases. There are 16 residues in the CDR3. Per germline, CDR1 KGHSH and CDR2 LQKENI. CDR3 sequence reads: CASSRLHTEYNSPLHF. The CDR3 DNA follows: TGTGCCAGCTCACGTCTCCACACGGAATATAATTCACCCCTCCACTTT.

For this clonotype: A much bigger clone sits one base away, suggesting this may be a read error. The chain combines TRBV5-1 with TRBJ2-5; TRBD2 matches 11 bases. The CDR3 loop spans 17 amino acids. CDR1 is SGHRS and CDR2 is YFSETQ in the germline V gene. J was trimmed by 2 bases and V by 3 bases; bases with no gene match: 9. The CDR3 DNA sequence: TGCGCCAGCAGCTCCTTACCGGGACTAGCGGCTCAAGAGACCCAGTACTTC. It is translated as CASSSLPGLAAQETQYF.

V is TRBV12-3 or TRBV12-4 and J is TRBJ2-3; the D gene is possibly TRBD1 (6 bases). The CDR3 is 12 amino acids. Between the trimmed V and J ends, which lost 6 bases and 6 bases, there was a span of 10 bases. The CDR3 DNA is TGTGCCAGCAGAGCTAGGGGGGATACGCAGTATTTT. This encodes CASRARGDTQYF.

This clonotype was observed a single time. The rearrangement links TRBV29-1 to TRBJ1-2; tentatively, D is TRBD1 (5 bases). The V end lost 8 bases, the J end lost 6 bases, and 13 bases lay between the germline ends. In germline, CDR1 is SQVTM, CDR2 ANQGSEA. The CDR3 length is 11 residues. The CDR3 DNA is TGCAGCTCATCGGGGGAGAATGGCTACACCTTC. Residues: CSSSGENGYTF.

The V and J genes are TRBV29-1 and TRBJ1-4; the D is unclear. Trimming stripped 7 bases from V and 14 bases from J, with 20 bases between. The CDR3 runs to 12 residues. Germline values: CDR1 SQVTM, CDR2 ANQGSEA. The CDR3 spells CSAGEGTRSLFF. CDR3 nucleotides: TGCAGCGCCGGTGAGGGCACCCGAAGTCTGTTTTTT.

This clonotype has a count of ten or more. The chain joins TRBV19 to TRBJ1-3, with D unresolved. Trimming took 11 bases from V and 0 from J, leaving 11 bases between them. CDR3 length equals 13 residues. The germline V gene encodes CDR1 LNHDA and CDR2 SQIVND (reference sequence). The CDR3 is CAAMAFSGNTIYF. CDR3 in DNA: TGTGCCGCTATGGCATTCTCTGGAAACACCATATATTTT.

This clonotype has at least ten counts. This chain connects TRBV7-2 to TRBJ2-7; D remains unclear. The CDR3 is made up of 15 amino acids. Germline V gene data show CDR1 as SGHTA and CDR2 as FQGNSA. The germline V and J ends were trimmed by 1 base and 0 bases, with 10 bases remaining between them. This CDR3 reads CASSLGAAVSYEQYF. CDR3 sequence (DNA): TGTGCCAGCAGCTTAGGGGCCGCCGTCTCCTACGAGCAGTACTTC.

V is TRBV18 and J is TRBJ2-7; a possible D gene is TRBD2 (6 bases). From germline, CDR1 is KGHSH and CDR2 LQKENI. The V end was cut by 6 bases, the J end by 7 bases, with 19 bases between. The CDR3 has 14 residues. CDR3 protein: CASSLTKRASEQYF. CDR3 DNA sequence: TGTGCCAGCTCCCTGACGAAGCGGGCTTCGGAGCAGTACTTC.

This clonotype was recorded a few times. This chain uses TRBV2 with TRBJ2-7, with D uncertain. Trimming removed 5 bases from V and 3 bases from J, with 14 bases in between. Germline-derived CDR1 and CDR2 are SNHLY and FYNNEI. The CDR3 length is 14 residues. Written as DNA, the CDR3 is TGTGCCAGCAGTAATTCAGGATATCACTACGAGCAGTACTTC. Translated, it gives CASSNSGYHYEQYF.

With respect to this clonotype: Its ends do not fully match the called genes, so a read error is possible. The chain carries TRBV7-9 and TRBJ2-2; 8 bases are a match to TRBD2. The CDR3 spans 16 residues. CDR1 is SEHNR and CDR2 is FQNEAQ in the germline V gene (reference sequence). The CDR3 coding sequence is TGTGCTAGCAGCTTAGTATTTAGCGGGACGCTCGGGGAGCTGTTTTTT. Translated: CASSLVFSGTLGELFF.

The V gene is TRBV9, the J gene TRBJ2-2; D gene ambiguous. CDR3 length equals 14 residues. Trimming pared 5 bases from V and 3 bases from J, leaving 11 bases between. The germline gives CDR1 SGDLS, CDR2 YYNGEE. The CDR3 here is CASSDWRDTGELFF. The CDR3 region has the DNA TGTGCCAGCAGTGATTGGCGAGACACCGGGGAGCTGTTTTTT.

The chain joins TRBV24-1 to TRBJ2-7; the D is unclear. Deletions cut 5 bases from V and 6 bases from J, with 13 bases between. This CDR3 comprises 13 residues. Looked up from germline, CDR1 is KGHDR and CDR2 is SFDVKD. CDR3 amino acids: CATSGQPLGEQYF. The DNA of the CDR3 is TGTGCCACCAGTGGTCAGCCCCTTGGCGAGCAGTACTTC.

This clonotype was recorded only once. This chain uses TRBV7-9 with TRBJ1-2; D ambiguous. The CDR3 runs 12 residues. V was shortened by 4 bases and J by 4 bases, with 7 bases between the two germline ends. The V gene's germline CDR1 is SEHNR and CDR2 FQNEAQ (reference sequence). CDR3 sequence reads: CASSYPVYGYTF. The DNA of the CDR3 is TGTGCCAGCAGCTATCCCGTCTATGGCTACACCTTC. Together with reference TRBV7-9 and TRBJ1-2, the CDR3 gives the full variable domain: DTGVSQNPRHKITKRGQNVTFRCDPISEHNRLYWYRQTLGQGPEFLTYFQNEAQLEKSRLLSDRFSAERPKGSFSTLEIQRTEQGDSAMYLCASSYPVYGYTFGSGTRLTVV.

This clonotype occurred many times. The chain carries TRBV6-1 and TRBJ2-5; D possibly corresponds to TRBD1 (7 bases). Trimming took off 8 bases at V and 2 bases at J, with 12 bases between the two ends. The CDR3 covers 13 residues. Per germline, CDR1 MNHNS and CDR2 SASEGT. DNA for the CDR3: TGTGCCAGCGGCGGGACAGCACAAGAGACCCAGTACTTC. It is translated as CASGGTAQETQYF.

This clonotype appeared many times. The rearrangement links TRBV6-5 to TRBJ1-1; D ambiguous. Trimming took off 8 bases at V and 1 base at J, with 11 bases between the two ends. Germline lookup yields CDR1 MNHEY and CDR2 SVGAGI. This CDR3 region has 13 residues. The CDR3 nucleotides read TGTGCCAGCGGGGTAAATCAGAACACTGAAGCTTTCTTT. Translating it yields CASGVNQNTEAFF.

Worth noting for this clonotype: It may be a read error: a sequence one base away is much more abundant. The chain is built from TRBV6-5 and TRBJ2-7; tentatively, D is TRBD1 or TRBD2 (5 bases each). CDR1 is MNHEY and CDR2 is SVGAGI in the germline V gene. This CDR3 region has 16 residues. The CDR3 sequence is CAISYSRRGTPFEQYF. CDR3 nucleotide sequence: TGTGCCATCAGTTACTCGCGGAGAGGGACCCCGTTCGAGCAGTACTTC.

The rearrangement joins TRBV29-1 to TRBJ1-1; D is unresolved. Trimming cost V 3 bases and J 0 bases, with 8 bases left between them. Germline CDR1 reads SQVTM; CDR2 reads ANQGSEA. The CDR3 consists of 13 residues. In nucleotides, the CDR3 is TGCAGCGTTGAGTTTTCGCTGAACACTGAAGCTTTCTTT. Translated: CSVEFSLNTEAFF.

The chain is built from TRBV2 and TRBJ1-1; 7 nucleotides line up with TRBD1. The CDR3 consists of 15 residues. V lost 5 bases to trimming and J lost 3 bases; unmatched junction nucleotides: 9. The germline CDR1 and CDR2 sequences are SNHLY and FYNNEI. CDR3 sequence: CASSRRQGRDTEAFF. The CDR3 DNA reads as TGTGCCAGCAGTCGAAGACAGGGTCGAGACACTGAAGCTTTCTTT.